This note documents a single TCR beta chain sequence. Antigen unknown. With V trimmed by 1 base and J by 5 bases, 5 bases remained unmatched. CDR1 is SGHNT and CDR2 is YYREEE in the germline V gene (reference sequence). The CDR3 sequence is 15 residues long. The PCR ran on 60 Vbeta and 13 Jbeta primers. This table comes from immunoSEQ multiplex PCR, and its TCRdb copy is limited to in-frame clones, with some not included. The sample features 150,000 or so clones, with 1.3% in its top ten. This record belongs to a study of cytomegalovirus exposure and HLA in healthy donors. General study points: Upon later analysis, TCR association rates were observed to vary by HLA locus, being highest for DRB1 and lowest for HLA-C.

Material: PBMCs. The chain carries TRBV5-4 and TRBJ2-5; 10 positions match TRBD1. The sequence derives from an older woman in good health and CMV-seronegative. This CDR3 reads CASSLRQGAAETQYF. In nucleotides, the CDR3 is TGTGCCAGCAGCTTGCGACAGGGGGCCGCGGAGACCCAGTACTTC.